These 25 T cell receptor beta chains came from one sample sequenced in a study of cytomegalovirus exposure and HLA in healthy donors. The PCR ran on 60 Vbeta and 13 Jbeta primers. Here immunoSEQ multiplex PCR was the method, and the copy in TCRdb shows in-frame clones only, minus some. Of under 200,000 clones in the sample, around 88% were seen once. The material sequenced was PBMCs. The source is a middle-aged man in good health and CMV-seropositive.

The J gene is TRBJ1-1, the V gene TRBV19; D not certain. Trimming stripped 3 bases from V and 7 bases from J, with 12 bases between. Germline-derived CDR1 and CDR2 are LNHDA and SQIVND (reference sequence). The CDR3 contains 13 residues. In DNA form, the CDR3 reads TGTGCCAGTAGTATTTCGGGTTACGATGAAGCTTTCTTT. This translates into CASSISGYDEAFF.

This clone was recorded once. This chain connects TRBV7-2 to TRBJ1-6; no definite D call. This CDR3 comprises 14 residues. The germline CDR1 and CDR2 sequences are SGHTA and FQGNSA. Trimming took off 2 bases at V and 5 bases at J, with 7 bases between the two ends. CDR3 bases: TGTGCCAGCAGCTTAAACAGAAATAATTCACCCCTCCACTTT. Its translation is CASSLNRNNSPLHF.

V gene TRBV28 combines with J gene TRBJ2-5; TRBD2 is a possible D gene (6 bases). With 2 bases removed from V and 5 bases from J, the gap between germline ends came to 9 bases. Per germline, CDR1 MDHEN and CDR2 SYDVKM. This CDR3 is 13 amino acids long. The CDR3 coding sequence is TGTGCCAGCAGTTTAGCGGGAAAGGAGACCCAGTACTTC. Translated, it gives CASSLAGKETQYF.

The chain recombines TRBV25-1 with TRBJ2-7; the match to TRBD1 covers 8 bases. The CDR3 runs to 13 residues. Germline trimming cut 8 bases from V and 7 bases from J; bases unmatched to any gene: 10. Germline CDR1 and CDR2: MGHDK and SYGVNS. Here the CDR3 reads CASAGTGPLEQYF. The CDR3 bases are TGTGCCAGCGCCGGGACAGGCCCATTGGAGCAGTACTTC.

This CDR3 is CASSLGASGDTQYF. DNA of the CDR3: TGCGCCAGCAGCTTGGGGGCTAGCGGAGATACGCAGTATTTT. This sequence joins TRBV5-1 and TRBJ2-3; TRBD2 matches 7 bases. The germline gives CDR1 SGHRS, CDR2 YFSETQ. The junction had 3 bases not matched to a gene; V was cut back by 0 bases and J by 5 bases. The CDR3 spans 14 residues.

V is TRBV28 and J is TRBJ1-1; 11 nucleotides match TRBD1. The CDR3 has 15 residues. In germline, CDR1 is MDHEN, CDR2 SYDVKM. The V gene end was trimmed by 5 bases and the J gene end by 4 bases; junction bases not matched to a gene: 6. This chain's CDR3 is CASSPRTGGFTEAFF. The CDR3 region has the DNA TGTGCCAGCAGTCCACGGACAGGGGGCTTCACTGAAGCTTTCTTT. Combining the CDR3 with reference TRBV28 and TRBJ1-1 gives the whole variable domain DVKVTQSSRYLVKRTGEKVFLECVQDMDHENMFWYRQDPGLGLRLIYFSYDVKMKEKGDIPEGYSVSREKKERFSLILESASTNQTSMYLCASSPRTGGFTEAFFGQGTRLTVV.

The chain couples TRBV7-2 to TRBJ2-3, with D possibly being TRBD1 (6 bases). Germline loops: CDR1 SGHTA, CDR2 FQGNSA. Trimming left V 2 bases short and J 6 bases short, with 12 bases between. The CDR3 runs to 14 residues. CDR3 bases: TGTGCCAGCAGCTTAACAGGGCCAATCGATACGCAGTATTTT. Translating gives CASSLTGPIDTQYF.

As concerns this clone: At one of its ends the junction is not consistent with the germline gene, which may arise from a read error. V gene TRBV5-1 combines with J gene TRBJ2-3; 10 bases line up with TRBD2. This CDR3 is built from 15 residues. CDR1 and CDR2 from the germline V gene are SGHRS and YFSETQ. The CDR3 nucleotides read TGCGCCGGCAGCTTGGCTAGCGGGAGCCTGGATACGCAGTATTTT. It specifies CAGSLASGSLDTQYF.

This clone was counted only a few times. The V and J genes are TRBV7-9 and TRBJ2-7, with 9 positions matching TRBD2. Germline assignment: CDR1 SEHNR and CDR2 FQNEAQ (reference sequence). The V and J ends lost 1 base and 10 bases, in that order; junction bases with no gene match: 8. This CDR3 comprises 14 residues. This CDR3 is CASSLVGSGSSQYF. CDR3 in DNA: TGTGCCAGCAGCTTAGTTGGTAGCGGGAGCTCCCAGTACTTC. The variable domain in full, with the rest retrieved from reference TRBV7-9 and TRBJ2-7, is DTGVSQNPRHKITKRGQNVTFRCDPISEHNRLYWYRQTLGQGPEFLTYFQNEAQLEKSRLLSDRFSAERPKGSFSTLEIQRTEQGDSAMYLCASSLVGSGSSQYFGPGTRLTVT.

The chain couples TRBV7-6 to TRBJ2-3, with TRBD2 matching 11 bases. The CDR3 is made up of 17 amino acids. Germline CDR1 and CDR2: SGHVS and FNYEAQ. J lost 1 base, V lost 4 bases, and 7 bases had no gene match. CDR3 sequence reads: CASSSPLAGGRTDTQYF. CDR3 in DNA: TGTGCCAGCAGCTCCCCCCTAGCGGGAGGCCGCACAGATACGCAGTATTTT.

The chain combines TRBV19 with TRBJ2-1, with 13 bases lining up with TRBD2. Germline V CDR1 and CDR2: LNHDA, SQIVND (reference sequence). V was pared by 6 bases and J by 5 bases, with 4 bases of the junction left unmatched. The CDR3 covers 15 residues. For the CDR3, the DNA is TGTGCCAGTAGCTTGACTAGCGGGGGGAACAATGAGCAGTTCTTC. Its protein product is CASSLTSGGNNEQFF.

The rearrangement links TRBV19 to TRBJ2-1; D call uncertain. Germline V gene lookup returns CDR1 LNHDA and CDR2 SQIVND (reference sequence). V was cut by 3 bases and J by 3 bases, with 6 bases left in between. This CDR3 spans 13 amino acids. The CDR3 DNA reads TGTGCCAGTAGTATGAACAGCTACAATGAGCAGTTCTTC. Its protein product is CASSMNSYNEQFF.

V is TRBV5-4 and J is TRBJ2-5; 9 nucleotides align to TRBD2. V lost 3 bases and J lost 4; bases outside the gene matches: 13. The CDR3 is 17 residues long. Germline-derived CDR1 and CDR2 are SGHNT and YYREEE (reference sequence). CDR3 DNA: TGTGCCAGCAGCTCCGAAGCGGGAGGTCCGGGTGGAGAGACCCAGTACTTC. As protein: CASSSEAGGPGGETQYF.

The chain is built from TRBV2 and TRBJ2-7; 13 bases are a match to TRBD2. V was pared by 2 bases and J by 4 bases, with 8 bases of the junction left unmatched. There are 17 residues in the CDR3. The germline V gene has CDR1 SNHLY and CDR2 FYNNEI. Here the CDR3 reads CASSETTSGRALYEQYF. CDR3 coding DNA: TGTGCCAGCAGTGAAACAACTAGCGGGAGGGCCCTATACGAGCAGTACTTC. The whole variable domain, filled in from reference TRBV2 and TRBJ2-7, reads EPEVTQTPSHQVTQMGQEVILRCVPISNHLYFYWYRQILGQKVEFLVSFYNNEISEKSEIFDDQFSVERPDGSNFTLKIRSTKLEDSAMYFCASSETTSGRALYEQYFGPGTRLTVT.

This clone was detected a few times. The chain carries TRBV5-4 and TRBJ1-1; tentatively, D is TRBD1 (6 bases). Germline loops: CDR1 SGHNT, CDR2 YYREEE (reference sequence). Deletions cut 4 bases from V and 4 bases from J, with 11 bases between. This CDR3 has 13 residues. The CDR3 DNA is TGTGCCAGCAGCAACAGGGTTGGCACTGAAGCTTTCTTT. This sequence encodes CASSNRVGTEAFF.

This clone was observed once. The chain employs TRBV30 and TRBJ2-1; 8 nucleotides agree with TRBD2. The V segment lost 1 base and the J segment 3 bases; nucleotides outside the gene matches: 8. CDR1 is GTSNPN, CDR2 SVGIG, per germline (reference sequence). The CDR3 consists of 16 residues. CDR3 loop: CAWSEGVAGFYNEQFF. As DNA, the CDR3 is TGTGCCTGGAGTGAGGGGGTAGCGGGGTTCTACAATGAGCAGTTCTTC. Full variable domain (remainder filled in from reference TRBV30 and TRBJ2-1): SQTIHQWPATLVQPVGSPLSLECTVEGTSNPNLYWYRQAAGRGLQLLFYSVGIGQISSEVPQNLSASRPQDRQFILSSKKLLLSDSGFYLCAWSEGVAGFYNEQFFGPGTRLTVL.

The chain links TRBV5-5 to TRBJ2-3, with a tentative D call TRBD2 (6 bases). Germline CDR1 reads SGHKS; CDR2 reads YYEKEE (reference sequence). The CDR3 sequence is 14 residues long. V dropped 5 bases and J dropped 5 bases, with 15 bases sitting between them. CDR3 DNA sequence: TGTGCCAGCAGTGGAGGGCCTGGTGGAGATACGCAGTATTTT. Its protein product is CASSGGPGGDTQYF.

This clone was counted a few times. The V call is TRBV30, the J call TRBJ1-5; D remains unclear. V gave up 2 bases and J gave up 2 bases, with 4 bases separating them. The CDR3 is made up of 12 amino acids. Germline V gene sequence: CDR1 GTSNPN, CDR2 SVGIG (reference sequence). CDR3 sequence: CAWSQGNQPQHF. CDR3 DNA sequence: TGTGCCTGGAGTCAGGGCAATCAGCCCCAGCATTTT.

This chain connects TRBV10-3 to TRBJ1-2; TRBD1 matches at 7 bases. This CDR3 has 15 amino acids. Germline V CDR1 and CDR2: ENHRY, SYGVKD. The V segment lost 9 bases and the J segment 4 bases; nucleotides outside the gene matches: 14. The CDR3 loop is CAIVRDRQQSYGYTF. The CDR3 bases are TGTGCCATAGTCCGGGACAGACAACAAAGCTATGGCTACACCTTC.

V gene TRBV11-3 combines with J gene TRBJ1-3; 7 nucleotides line up with TRBD1. The V gene end was trimmed by 3 bases and the J gene end by 0 bases; junction bases not matched to a gene: 2. Germline values: CDR1 SGHNT, CDR2 YENEEA. The CDR3 is 15 residues long. Here the CDR3 reads CASSLTGSSGNTIYF. The CDR3 nucleotides read TGTGCCAGCAGCTTGACAGGGAGCTCTGGAAACACCATATATTTT. The full variable domain, in which reference TRBV11-3 and TRBJ1-3 provide the parts outside the CDR3, is EAGVVQSPRYKIIEKKQPVAFWCNPISGHNTLYWYLQNLGQGPELLIRYENEEAVDDSQLPKDRFSAERLKGVDSTLKIQPAELGDSAVYLCASSLTGSSGNTIYFGEGSWLTVV.

This clone was detected only once. This chain joins TRBV28 and TRBJ1-2, with 7 bases fitting TRBD1. After removal of 4 bases from V and 3 bases from J, the junction contained 8 bases not matched to a gene. Germline-derived CDR1 and CDR2 are MDHEN and SYDVKM. This CDR3 is 15 amino acids long. The CDR3, as DNA: TGTGCCAGCAGTTCAACAGGGGATCGTGACTATGGCTACACCTTC. Protein product: CASSSTGDRDYGYTF.

The table lists this clone with a few counts. The chain links TRBV7-2 to TRBJ1-4, with D possibly TRBD1 on 6 matching bases. V was shortened by 1 base and J by 8 bases, with 11 bases between the two germline ends. CDR1 SGHTA and CDR2 FQGNSA come from the germline V gene. The CDR3 has 14 amino acids. As DNA, the CDR3 is TGTGCCAGCAGCTTAGGGCAGGGGCAGGAAAAACTGTTTTTT. Its translation is CASSLGQGQEKLFF.

The rearrangement links TRBV4-3 to TRBJ2-2, with D hard to call. CDR1 is LGHNA and CDR2 is YSLEER in the germline V gene. The CDR3 spans 16 residues. V lost 1 base and J 0 bases, leaving 9 bases between the germline ends. The CDR3 spells CASSQGARTNTGELFF. In nucleotides, the CDR3 is TGCGCCAGCAGCCAAGGGGCCAGGACGAACACCGGGGAGCTGTTTTTT.

This clone was counted a few times. The chain has TRBV27 and TRBJ2-1, with D perhaps TRBD2 (6 bases). CDR1 is MNHEY, CDR2 SMNVEV, per germline (reference sequence). The CDR3 length is 15 residues. Trimming left V 6 bases short and J 3 bases short, with 15 bases between. In DNA form, the CDR3 reads TGTGCCAGCAGAAATGGGAGGTCGGTCTACAATGAGCAGTTCTTC. Translated: CASRNGRSVYNEQFF.

This chain connects TRBV7-6 to TRBJ2-3, with D hard to call. The ends were cut back, 0 bases at V and 5 bases at J, with 12 bases in the middle. The germline V gene has CDR1 SGHVS and CDR2 FNYEAQ. The CDR3 has 15 amino acids. The DNA of the CDR3 is TGTGCCAGCAGCTTAGCATCCGGGTCCAAAGATACGCAGTATTTT. Translating gives CASSLASGSKDTQYF.